This record looks at one T cell receptor beta chain sequence and its context. The hyperthyroidism was newly diagnosed and had lasted under 2 months; the patients were aged 18 to 65. The source of the sample is a study of T cells in Graves' hyperthyroidism and ophthalmopathy. Germline-derived CDR1 and CDR2 are MGHRA and YSYEKL. Unmatched junction bases numbered 7, after V lost 0 bases and J lost 5 bases. The CDR3 extends over 16 amino acids. Amplification yielded TCR beta CDR3 regions, with RNA transcripts as the source. The primer set for the first-round RT-PCR of the TCR CDR3 was HTBI. Using its own MiXCR run on the multiplex PCR reads, TCRdb lists one record per CDR3 protein. The table records hundreds of thousands of distinct CDR3 sequences, less than 15% of them present only once.

This TCR was recovered from a woman aged 40 to 55 with Graves' hyperthyroidism. The V gene is TRBV4-1, the J gene TRBJ2-7, with 10 bases identical to TRBD2. The sequenced material came from blood. The chain's CDR3 is CASSQDVASGSHEQYF. CDR3 sequence (DNA): TGCGCCAGCAGCCAAGATGTGGCTAGCGGGAGCCACGAGCAGTACTTC.